This T cell receptor (beta chain) came from a study of cytomegalovirus exposure and HLA in healthy donors. Findings and caveats of the study: Presence/absence analysis assumed near-uniform sequencing depth across donors.

Although they were nominally healthy when sampled, donors likely had unrecorded immune exposures. In the case of this clone: What it recognizes is unknown.

V shed 5 bases and J 4 bases; nucleotides not matched to a gene: 6. CDR3 length: 15 amino acids. CDR1 is MGHDK, CDR2 SYGVNS, per germline. The study ran its PCR with 60 Vbeta and 13 Jbeta primers. Libraries were prepared by immunoSEQ multiplex PCR; TCRdb keeps only in-frame clonotypes and omits some of them. The repertoire has about 160,000 clones, about four fifths of them found once; the top ten carry 7% to 9%. Sequencing was done on a sample of PBMCs. This TCR was sampled from a male donor in good health and CMV-seropositive. The rearrangement links TRBV25-1 to TRBJ2-1; 9 bases agree with TRBD2. Here the CDR3 reads CASSLSGRLYNEQFF. The CDR3 DNA follows: TGTGCCAGCAGTTTGAGCGGGAGGCTATACAATGAGCAGTTCTTC.